These 27 T cell receptor beta chains share one sample of origin, sequenced in a study of T-cell memory formation after mild COVID-19. TCRdb re-called the 5' RACE reads with MiXCR, one entry per CDR3 protein. The sample carries a few hundred thousand distinct CDR3 sequences, more than 8% recorded once. Sample: PBMCs or a T cell subset sorted from them (not recorded which). Receptors originate from a man younger than 30 who had mild COVID-19 (a few samples of this study predate the infection). Cell type and time point are not known.

The chain employs TRBV20-1 and TRBJ2-5; D is unclear. V was clipped by 4 bases and J by 5 bases, with 11 bases between them. The CDR3 is 12 residues long. CDR1 is DFQATT and CDR2 is SNEGSKA in the germline V gene (reference sequence). Here the CDR3 DNA reads TGCAGTGCTATCCTCGGTGGCGAGACCCAGTACTTC. It is translated as CSAILGGETQYF.

This clonotype has a count of ten or more. CDR3 bases: TGTGCCAGCAGGGCGCAAACTCTGGGGGATGAAGCTTTCTTT. Its protein is CASRAQTLGDEAFF. The J gene is TRBJ1-1, the V gene TRBV2; tentatively, D is TRBD1 (5 bases). V was pared by 6 bases and J by 7 bases, with 18 bases between. There are 14 residues in the CDR3. Per germline, CDR1 SNHLY and CDR2 FYNNEI.

The chain carries TRBV14 and TRBJ2-2; no firm D call. V was pared by 2 bases and J by 6 bases, with 7 bases between. Germline V gives CDR1 SGHDN, CDR2 FVKESK. This CDR3 has 13 amino acids. CDR3 in amino acids: CASSQRVSGELFF. The DNA for the CDR3 is TGTGCCAGCAGCCAAAGAGTCTCCGGGGAGCTGTTTTTT.

The sample holds many counts of this clonotype. The chain carries TRBV7-9 and TRBJ1-1; D is perhaps TRBD1 (6 bases). This CDR3 has 12 amino acids. Germline lookup yields CDR1 SEHNR and CDR2 FQNEAQ (reference sequence). V gave up 0 bases and J gave up 11 bases, with 10 bases separating them. This chain's CDR3 is CASSLARGPAFF. The CDR3, as DNA: TGTGCCAGCAGCTTAGCCCGGGGGCCGGCTTTCTTT.

This clonotype was recorded a few times. The chain carries TRBV27 and TRBJ1-6; D call uncertain. Germline values: CDR1 MNHEY, CDR2 SMNVEV (reference sequence). The V end lost 7 bases, the J end lost 6 bases, and 19 bases lay between the germline ends. The CDR3 loop spans 16 amino acids. This CDR3 reads CASTHLSPLVNSPLHF. CDR3 coding DNA: TGTGCCAGCACCCACTTATCACCTTTGGTTAATTCACCCCTCCACTTT.

The V gene is TRBV7-2, the J gene TRBJ2-1, with TRBD2 matching over 7 bases. V lost 6 bases, J lost 1 base, and 6 bases stayed unmatched. CDR1 SGHTA and CDR2 FQGNSA come from the germline V gene. The CDR3 has 15 residues. CDR3 sequence (DNA): TGTGCCAGCAGGGAGCCGGGGGGATCCTACAATGAGCAGTTCTTC. Its translation: CASREPGGSYNEQFF.

This clonotype has a count of ten or more. The chain employs TRBV6-5 and TRBJ2-2; TRBD1 matches 9 bases. This CDR3 is built from 16 residues. Trimming cost V 6 bases and J 3 bases; bases outside gene matches: 8. Germline V gene lookup returns CDR1 MNHEY and CDR2 SVGAGI. This CDR3 reads CASRPTQGAHTGELFF. CDR3 sequence (DNA): TGTGCCAGCAGACCGACACAGGGGGCCCACACCGGGGAGCTGTTTTTT.

This clonotype has a handful of counts. V usage is TRBV7-2 and J usage is TRBJ2-2; D unclear. Deletions cut 7 bases from V and 5 bases from J, with 5 bases between. CDR1 is SGHTA, CDR2 FQGNSA, per germline. The CDR3 is made up of 11 amino acids. The CDR3 sequence is CASTLTGELFF. In DNA, the CDR3 is TGTGCCAGCACCTTGACCGGGGAGCTGTTTTTT.

This clonotype has more than one count but fewer than ten. The genes are TRBV7-6 and TRBJ2-2; the D call may be TRBD1 or TRBD2 (6 bases each). The CDR3 runs to 18 residues. The germline CDR1 and CDR2 sequences are SGHVS and FNYEAQ. The ends were cut back, 1 base at V and 1 base at J, with 16 bases in the middle. The CDR3 DNA reads as TGTGCCAGCAGCTTAGGACAATACGGGGGCCTGAACACCGGGGAGCTGTTTTTT. This translates into CASSLGQYGGLNTGELFF.

The chain links TRBV7-3 to TRBJ2-3; D is tentatively TRBD1 or TRBD2 (5 bases each). V lost 1 base and J 0 bases, leaving 11 bases between the germline ends. Germline V gene data show CDR1 as SGHTA and CDR2 as FQGTGA. The CDR3 has 16 residues. CDR3: CASSLISGGSTDTQYF. The CDR3 DNA sequence: TGTGCCAGCAGCTTAATTAGTGGGGGTAGCACAGATACGCAGTATTTT.

This CDR3 reads CASSLGGSGTPTEAFF. For the CDR3, the DNA is TGTGCCAGCAGTTTAGGAGGTTCAGGGACGCCAACTGAAGCTTTCTTT. This chain links TRBV12-3 or TRBV12-4 with TRBJ1-1; weak D call: TRBD1 (5 bases). This CDR3 region has 16 residues. V lost 1 base and J 5 bases, leaving 17 bases between the germline ends.

CDR3 nucleotide sequence: TGCAGTGCCAATAGCGGGCTAAACACCGGGGAGCTGTTTTTT. It yields the protein CSANSGLNTGELFF. The chain couples TRBV20-1 to TRBJ2-2; 7 nucleotides align to TRBD2. The CDR3 loop spans 14 amino acids. The V and J ends lost 6 bases and 2 bases, in that order; junction bases with no gene match: 6. The germline V gene encodes CDR1 DFQATT and CDR2 SNEGSKA (reference sequence).

In DNA, the CDR3 is TGTGCCAGCAGTCCCCAAGGGACAGTGAACACTGAAGCTTTCTTT. Its translation is CASSPQGTVNTEAFF. This chain uses TRBV12-3 or TRBV12-4 with TRBJ1-1; 7 bases are a match to TRBD1. The V and J ends lost 5 bases and 0 bases, in that order; junction bases with no gene match: 6. The CDR3 spans 15 residues.

The chain couples TRBV10-3 to TRBJ2-2, with D possibly being TRBD1 (6 bases). This CDR3 has 16 residues. V lost 3 bases and J 0 bases, leaving 11 bases between the germline ends. Germline V CDR1 and CDR2: ENHRY, SYGVKD. This CDR3 reads CAISEATGTNTGELFF. The CDR3 coding sequence is TGTGCCATCAGTGAAGCAACAGGGACGAACACCGGGGAGCTGTTTTTT.

The chain has TRBV4-1 and TRBJ2-3, with TRBD2 matching 8 bases. CDR1 is MGHRA and CDR2 is YSYEKL in the germline V gene. Losses at the gene ends were 1 base for V and 0 bases for J; bases not matched to a gene: 9. This CDR3 is 18 amino acids long. The CDR3 region is CASSQGFGGVISTDTQYF. CDR3 DNA sequence: TGCGCCAGCAGCCAAGGCTTCGGGGGGGTTATTAGCACAGATACGCAGTATTTT.

This clonotype has just a few counts. The chain links TRBV10-3 to TRBJ2-7, with D possibly matching TRBD1 (6 bases). This CDR3 spans 14 amino acids. Trimming removed 2 bases at V and 1 base at J, with 9 bases between. Looked up from germline, CDR1 is ENHRY and CDR2 is SYGVKD. The CDR3 DNA reads as TGTGCCATCAGTGAGATCGGGACATCCTACGAGCAGTACGTC. Protein: CAISEIGTSYEQYV.

In its sample, this clonotype was seen a few times. V usage is TRBV4-3 and J usage is TRBJ2-5, with D tentatively TRBD2 (6 bases). This CDR3 spans 15 amino acids. The V and J ends lost 0 bases and 1 base respectively, with 9 bases between them. Germline V lookup: CDR1 LGHNA, CDR2 YSLEER. For the CDR3, the DNA is TGCGCCAGCAGCCAAGATTTGCGGGGCCAAGAGACCCAGTACTTC. Protein sequence: CASSQDLRGQETQYF.

This clonotype turned up a few times. V is TRBV19 and J is TRBJ2-6; maybe TRBD2 (5 bases). The V end lost 6 bases, the J end lost 0 bases, and 18 bases lay between the germline ends. Germline V gives CDR1 LNHDA, CDR2 SQIVND (reference sequence). This CDR3 region has 18 residues. CDR3 in amino acids: CASRLTDAAGSGANVLTF. The CDR3 DNA follows: TGTGCCAGTAGGCTCACAGATGCGGCGGGCTCTGGGGCCAACGTCCTGACTTTC.

V usage is TRBV6-5 and J usage is TRBJ2-7, with 7 bases identical to TRBD1. The V gene end was trimmed by 7 bases and the J gene end by 0 bases; junction bases not matched to a gene: 3. Germline V lookup: CDR1 MNHEY, CDR2 SVGAGI. This CDR3 region has 13 residues. CDR3 nucleotides: TGTGCCAGCAAGGCAGGGGGCTCCTACGAGCAGTACGTC. Amino acids: CASKAGGSYEQYV.

This chain links TRBV29-1 with TRBJ1-1; 8 bases match TRBD1. The CDR3 runs to 13 residues. Trimming at V came to 7 bases and at J to 1 base, leaving 5 bases not matched to a gene. Germline V gene data show CDR1 as SQVTM and CDR2 as ANQGSEA. As DNA, the CDR3 is TGCAGCGCGTCGGGACAGGAGAACACTGAAGCTTTCTTT. Translation: CSASGQENTEAFF. The full variable domain, in which reference TRBV29-1 and TRBJ1-1 provide the parts outside the CDR3, is SAVISQKPSRDICQRGTSLTIQCQVDSQVTMMFWYRQQPGQSLTLIATANQGSEATYESGFVIDKFPISRPNLTFSTLTVSNMSPEDSSIYLCSASGQENTEAFFGQGTRLTVV.

This clonotype was detected a few times. The chain links TRBV19 to TRBJ1-5; 8 positions agree with TRBD1. The CDR3 covers 16 residues. After removal of 3 bases from V and 5 bases from J, the junction contained 9 bases not matched to a gene. Germline-derived CDR1 and CDR2 are LNHDA and SQIVND (reference sequence). The CDR3 here is CASSIKGTGLYQPQHF. The CDR3 DNA reads as TGTGCCAGTAGTATTAAAGGGACAGGTTTGTATCAGCCCCAGCATTTT.

This clonotype has just a few counts. CDR3 amino acids: CATLAGGHTEQFF. CDR3 in DNA: TGTGCCACCTTAGCGGGGGGGCATACTGAGCAGTTCTTC. This sequence joins TRBV11-2 and TRBJ2-1; 11 nucleotides align to TRBD2. Germline values: CDR1 SGHAT, CDR2 FQNNGV. The CDR3 totals 13 residues. V lost 10 bases to trimming and J lost 9 bases; unmatched junction nucleotides: 8.

This clonotype was seen a handful of times. The chain is built from TRBV11-1 and TRBJ2-1; 7 bases align to TRBD1. The CDR3 is made up of 15 amino acids. The V gene end was trimmed by 4 bases and the J gene end by 3 bases; junction bases not matched to a gene: 6. Germline V gene sequence: CDR1 SGHAT, CDR2 FQDESV (reference sequence). CDR3 residues: CASSYFGTVYNEQFF. The DNA of the CDR3 is TGTGCCAGCAGCTATTTCGGGACAGTCTACAATGAGCAGTTCTTC.

The DNA of the CDR3 is TGTGCCAGCTCAGCGGGGCGGCCCGGGGCCAACGTCCTGACTTTC. It encodes CASSAGRPGANVLTF. The V gene is TRBV18, the J gene TRBJ2-6, with D possibly being TRBD2 (6 bases). CDR1 and CDR2 (germline): KGHSH, LQKENI. Trimming cost V 5 bases and J 4 bases, with 12 bases left between them. This CDR3 spans 15 amino acids. The full variable domain, completed using reference TRBV18 and TRBJ2-6, is NAGVMQNPRHLVRRRGQEARLRCSPMKGHSHVYWYRQLPEEGLKFMVYLQKENIIDESGMPKERFSAEFPKEGPSILRIQQVVRGDSAAYFCASSAGRPGANVLTFGAGSRLTVL.

V and J are TRBV6-2 or TRBV6-3 and TRBJ2-1; D is possibly TRBD1 (6 bases). This CDR3 contains 18 residues. The germline V gene has CDR1 MNHEY and CDR2 SVGEGT. V was clipped by 0 bases and J by 9 bases, with 24 bases between them. The DNA for the CDR3 is TGTGCCAGCAGTTACTCGATTCTCGGACAGAAGAAAATAAGTGAGCAGTTCTTC. Translated, it gives CASSYSILGQKKISEQFF.

This clonotype was picked up many times. This chain links TRBV7-2 with TRBJ2-3; 11 positions agree with TRBD2. Germline assignment: CDR1 SGHTA and CDR2 FQGNSA. CDR3 length equals 16 residues. J was trimmed by 4 bases and V by 1 base; bases with no gene match: 4. The DNA of the CDR3 is TGTGCCAGCAGCTTAGGGCTAGCGGGGGGCCCAGATACGCAGTATTTT. Protein sequence: CASSLGLAGGPDTQYF.

This clonotype has only a few counts. This chain connects TRBV5-5 to TRBJ2-7; tentative D call: TRBD2 (6 bases). Germline values: CDR1 SGHKS, CDR2 YYEKEE (reference sequence). Trimming cost V 3 bases and J 0 bases, with 13 bases left between them. The CDR3 has 15 residues. CDR3 region: CASSSRDSSSYEQYF. CDR3 in DNA: TGTGCCAGCAGCTCTCGGGACTCGAGCTCCTACGAGCAGTACTTC.